These 10 T cell receptor beta chains came from one sample sequenced in a study of CDR3 diversity in severe acne. In TCRdb, the PCR reads were re-called with MiXCR into one record per CDR3 protein. The sample has more than 70,000 distinct CDR3 sequences; 45% to 50% are singletons. Sequenced material: blood. Every receptor here comes from a male donor in good health, serving as a control.

About this clonotype itself: One end of the junction fails to match germline, which may point to a read error. This chain joins TRBV9 and TRBJ1-5, with D tentatively TRBD1 (6 bases). CDR1 SGDLS and CDR2 YYNGEE come from the germline V gene. The CDR3 covers 15 residues. Written as DNA, the CDR3 is TGTGCCAGCAGCGTAGAGGGGGTCGGTTATCAGCCCCAGCACTTT. Protein sequence: CASSVEGVGYQPQHF.

This clonotype was observed a few times. The chain is built from TRBV9 and TRBJ2-7; 11 bases are a match to TRBD1. With V trimmed by 4 bases and J by 0 bases, 9 bases remained unmatched. CDR1 SGDLS and CDR2 YYNGEE come from the germline V gene. This CDR3 is 17 amino acids long. The CDR3 is CASSPGQGATSSYEQYF. The CDR3 DNA sequence: TGTGCCAGCAGCCCCGGACAGGGGGCTACGAGCTCCTACGAGCAGTACTTC.

To note about this clonotype: Germline and junction disagree at one end, which may indicate a read error. V gene TRBV25-1 combines with J gene TRBJ1-2; 10 bases are shared with TRBD1. This CDR3 is built from 17 residues. CDR1 is MGHDK and CDR2 is SYGVNS in the germline V gene. CDR3 nucleotides: TGTGCTAGCAGTGAATTCGGAGACAGGGGGCTTGGTTATGGCTACACCTTC. Translating gives CASSEFGDRGLGYGYTF.

This clonotype was seen only once. V gene TRBV10-2 combines with J gene TRBJ2-7; tentatively, D is TRBD2 (7 bases). The CDR3 is 16 amino acids. CDR1 WSHSY and CDR2 SAAADI come from the germline V gene. Trimming took off 3 bases at V and 5 bases at J, with 20 bases between the two ends. The CDR3 region has the DNA TGCGCCAGCAGTGATGGGGGGGCAAGGTCCTACAACGAGCAGTACTTC. Its translation is CASSDGGARSYNEQYF.

The J gene is TRBJ2-5, the V gene TRBV20-1, with TRBD1 as a possible D gene (6 bases). The CDR3 is 14 residues long. Germline V gene data show CDR1 as DFQATT and CDR2 as SNEGSKA (reference sequence). The V gene lost 2 bases and the J gene lost 3 bases, with 13 bases spanning the gap. CDR3 bases: TGCAGTGCTAGAAGAGGGACAAGTAAAGAGACCCAGTACTTC. This sequence encodes CSARRGTSKETQYF.

The chain links TRBV9 to TRBJ2-7; maybe TRBD2 (5 bases). Between the trimmed V and J ends, which lost 0 bases and 5 bases, there was a span of 15 bases. CDR1 is SGDLS and CDR2 is YYNGEE in the germline V gene. This CDR3 is 15 amino acids long. The DNA for the CDR3 is TGTGCCAGCAGCGTAGGGAGAGGGAGAATCGACGAGCAGTACTTC. Protein product: CASSVGRGRIDEQYF.

CDR3: CASSPPALHF. CDR3 sequence (DNA): TGTGCCAGCTCACCACCAGCCCTCCACTTT. This chain uses TRBV18 with TRBJ1-6; D remains ambiguous. Trimming took off 0 bases at V and 14 bases at J, with 2 bases between the two ends. From germline, CDR1 is KGHSH and CDR2 LQKENI. The length of the CDR3 is 10 residues.

As concerns this clonotype: Compared with germline, one end of the junction differs, possibly owing to a read error. The J gene is TRBJ1-2, the V gene TRBV28, with TRBD1 identical over 8 bases. The CDR3 is made up of 16 amino acids. Germline V lookup: CDR1 MDHEN, CDR2 SYDVKM. CDR3 region: CAGSLLNPRGHYGYTF. The CDR3 DNA sequence: TGTGCCGGCAGTTTACTAAACCCCAGGGGGCACTATGGCTACACCTTC.

This chain uses TRBV2 with TRBJ2-3, with 10 positions matching TRBD2. Germline trimming cut 5 bases from V and 1 base from J; bases unmatched to any gene: 3. This CDR3 region has 15 residues. Germline V lookup: CDR1 SNHLY, CDR2 FYNNEI. The CDR3 here is CASSSSGSGTDTQYF. CDR3 in DNA: TGTGCCAGCAGTTCTAGCGGGAGTGGCACAGATACGCAGTATTTT.

The chain couples TRBV2 to TRBJ2-5, with D possibly matching TRBD1 (6 bases). The germline V gene encodes CDR1 SNHLY and CDR2 FYNNEI. The V and J ends lost 4 bases and 6 bases respectively, with 12 bases between them. The CDR3 loop spans 13 amino acids. The CDR3 DNA follows: TGTGCCAGCAGTGTTGGGGACACGAAGACCCAGTACTTC. Its translation: CASSVGDTKTQYF. Filled out from reference TRBV2 and TRBJ2-5, the complete variable domain reads EPEVTQTPSHQVTQMGQEVILRCVPISNHLYFYWYRQILGQKVEFLVSFYNNEISEKSEIFDDQFSVERPDGSNFTLKIRSTKLEDSAMYFCASSVGDTKTQYFGPGTRLLVL.